In this sample, the clone carrying this TCR beta chain turned up a few times. Its specificity is unknown. The CDR3 loop spans 16 amino acids. Germline CDR1 MGHRA, CDR2 YSYEKL. After removal of 3 bases from V and 0 bases from J, the junction contained 8 bases not matched to a gene. Sequencing used immunoSEQ multiplex PCR; TCRdb keeps in-frame clones, though not all of them. The table lists tens of thousands of clones, roughly 60% of them singletons. The source of the sample is a study of radiotherapy plus CTLA-4 blockade in lung cancer. Study-level background: Disease control was present in 30% to 40% of patients, and objective responses in around 18%. The study's findings and limits: It was early blood T cell clone dynamics, with interferon-beta, that reportedly best predicted response. Radiotherapy plus ipilimumab was followed by expansion in blood of tumor-derived TCR clones.

Sequencing was performed on peripheral blood, taken from a patient treated with radiotherapy plus ipilimumab. The receptor's source is a human donor with non-small cell lung cancer who had a partial response to radiotherapy plus ipilimumab. This chain connects TRBV4-1 to TRBJ2-7; 7 positions match TRBD2. CDR3: CASSQLLASSSYEQYF. The CDR3 bases are TGCGCCAGCAGCCAGTTACTAGCGAGCTCCTCCTACGAGCAGTACTTC.